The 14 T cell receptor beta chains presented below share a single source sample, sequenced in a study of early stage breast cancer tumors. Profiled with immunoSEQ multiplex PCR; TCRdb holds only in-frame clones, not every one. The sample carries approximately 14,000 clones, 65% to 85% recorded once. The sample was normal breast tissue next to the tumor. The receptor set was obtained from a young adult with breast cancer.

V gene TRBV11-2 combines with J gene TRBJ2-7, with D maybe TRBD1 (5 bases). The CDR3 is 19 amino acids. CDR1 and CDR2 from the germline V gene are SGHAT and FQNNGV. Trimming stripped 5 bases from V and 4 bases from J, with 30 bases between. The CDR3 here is CASSISLGNGQTLDYEQYF. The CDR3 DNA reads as TGTGCCAGCAGCATCAGTCTAGGGAATGGACAAACCTTGGATTACGAGCAGTACTTC. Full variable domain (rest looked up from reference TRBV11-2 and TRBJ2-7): EAGVAQSPRYKIIEKRQSVAFWCNPISGHATLYWYQQILGQGPKLLIQFQNNGVVDDSQLPKDRFSAERLKGVDSTLKIQPAKLEDSAVYLCASSISLGNGQTLDYEQYFGPGTRLTVT.

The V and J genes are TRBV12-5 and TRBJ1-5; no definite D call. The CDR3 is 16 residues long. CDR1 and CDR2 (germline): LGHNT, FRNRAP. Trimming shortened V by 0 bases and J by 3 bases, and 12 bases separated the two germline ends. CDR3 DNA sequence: TGTGCTAGTGGTTTGGTACGCGAGGAACCCAATCAGCCCCAGCATTTT. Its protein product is CASGLVREEPNQPQHF.

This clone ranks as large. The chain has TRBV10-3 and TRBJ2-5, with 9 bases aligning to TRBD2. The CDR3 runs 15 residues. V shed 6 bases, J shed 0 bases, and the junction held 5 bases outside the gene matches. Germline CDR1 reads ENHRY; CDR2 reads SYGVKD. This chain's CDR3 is CAIRGGGAYQETQYF. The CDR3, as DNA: TGTGCCATCAGAGGCGGGGGGGCTTACCAAGAGACCCAGTACTTC.

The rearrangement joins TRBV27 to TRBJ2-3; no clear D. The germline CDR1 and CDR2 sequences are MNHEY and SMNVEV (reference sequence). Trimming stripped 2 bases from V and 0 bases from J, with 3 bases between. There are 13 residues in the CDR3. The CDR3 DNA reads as TGTGCCAGCAGTTTACTGAGCACAGATACGCAGTATTTT. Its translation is CASSLLSTDTQYF.

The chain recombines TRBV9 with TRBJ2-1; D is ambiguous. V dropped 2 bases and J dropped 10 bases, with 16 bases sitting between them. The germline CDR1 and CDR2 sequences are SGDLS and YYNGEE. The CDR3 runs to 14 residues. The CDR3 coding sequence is TGTGCCAGCAGCGTGCCGACTGTTACTGGGGAGCAGTTCTTC. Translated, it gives CASSVPTVTGEQFF.

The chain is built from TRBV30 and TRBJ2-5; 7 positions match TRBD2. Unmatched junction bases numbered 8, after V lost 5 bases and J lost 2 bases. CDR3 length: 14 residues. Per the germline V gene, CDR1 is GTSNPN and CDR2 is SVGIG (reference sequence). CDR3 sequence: CAWDRGSGQETQYF. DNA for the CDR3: TGTGCCTGGGACCGGGGTAGCGGGCAAGAGACCCAGTACTTC.

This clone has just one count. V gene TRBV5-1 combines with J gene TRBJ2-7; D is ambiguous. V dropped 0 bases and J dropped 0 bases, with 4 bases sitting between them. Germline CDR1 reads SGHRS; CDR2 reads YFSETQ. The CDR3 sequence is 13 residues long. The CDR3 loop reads CASSLGVSYEQYF. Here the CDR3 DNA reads TGCGCCAGCAGCTTGGGGGTCTCCTACGAGCAGTACTTC. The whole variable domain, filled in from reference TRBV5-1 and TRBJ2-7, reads KAGVTQTPRYLIKTRGQQVTLSCSPISGHRSVSWYQQTPGQGLQFLFEYFSETQRNKGNFPGRFSGRQFSNSRSEMNVSTLELGDSALYLCASSLGVSYEQYFGPGTRLTVT.

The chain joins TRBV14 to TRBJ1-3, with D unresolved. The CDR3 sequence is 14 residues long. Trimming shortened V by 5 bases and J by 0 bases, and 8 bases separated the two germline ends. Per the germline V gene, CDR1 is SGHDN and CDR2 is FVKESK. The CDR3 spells CASSGSNSGNTIYF. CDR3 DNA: TGTGCCAGCAGCGGCAGCAACTCTGGAAACACCATATATTTT.

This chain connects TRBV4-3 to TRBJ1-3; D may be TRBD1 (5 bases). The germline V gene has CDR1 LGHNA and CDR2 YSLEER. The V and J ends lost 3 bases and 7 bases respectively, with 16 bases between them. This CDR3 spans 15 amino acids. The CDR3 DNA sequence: TGCGCCAGCAGCCACTTGGTAGGGGAGAGGAACACCATATATTTT. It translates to CASSHLVGERNTIYF.

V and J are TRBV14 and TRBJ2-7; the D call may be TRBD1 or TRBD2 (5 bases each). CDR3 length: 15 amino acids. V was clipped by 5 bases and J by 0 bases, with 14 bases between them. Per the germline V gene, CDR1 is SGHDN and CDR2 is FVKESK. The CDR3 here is CASSSQGPPSYEQYF. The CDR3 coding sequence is TGTGCCAGCAGCTCCCAGGGACCTCCCTCCTACGAGCAGTACTTC.

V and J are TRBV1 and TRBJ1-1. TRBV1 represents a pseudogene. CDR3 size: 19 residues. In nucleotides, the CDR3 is TGCACCAGCCCATTGGCCGCCCCGACCCTGAGACAGCGGATCACTGAAGCTTTCTTT. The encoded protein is CTSPLAAPTLRQRITEAFF.

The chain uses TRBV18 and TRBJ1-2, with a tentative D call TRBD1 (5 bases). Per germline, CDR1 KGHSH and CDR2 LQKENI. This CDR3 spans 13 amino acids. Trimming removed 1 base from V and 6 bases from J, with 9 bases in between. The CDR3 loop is CASSPRGRDGYTF. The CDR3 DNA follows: TGTGCCAGCTCACCACGGGGCAGGGATGGCTACACCTTC.

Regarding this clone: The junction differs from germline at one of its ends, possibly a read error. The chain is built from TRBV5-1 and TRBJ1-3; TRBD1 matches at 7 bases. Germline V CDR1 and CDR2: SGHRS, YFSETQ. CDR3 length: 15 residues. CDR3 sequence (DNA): TGCGCCAGCAGCGCTCCGGGACAGCTCGGAACCACCATATATTTT. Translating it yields CASSAPGQLGTTIYF.

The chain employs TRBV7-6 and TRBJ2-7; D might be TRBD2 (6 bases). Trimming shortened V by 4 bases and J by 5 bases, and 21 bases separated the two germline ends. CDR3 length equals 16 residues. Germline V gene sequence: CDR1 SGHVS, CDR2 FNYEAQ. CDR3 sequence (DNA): TGTGCCAGCAGCTACACCCCGTCCCGGGGGAGGAACGAGCAGTACTTC. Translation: CASSYTPSRGRNEQYF. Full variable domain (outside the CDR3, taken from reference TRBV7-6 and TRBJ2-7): GAGVSQSPRYKVTKRGQDVALRCDPISGHVSLYWYRQALGQGPEFLTYFNYEAQQDKSGLPNDRFSAERPEGSISTLTIQRTEQRDSAMYRCASSYTPSRGRNEQYFGPGTRLTVT.